The source of this TCR beta chain is a study of blood T cell repertoires in COVID-19. Study information: From the United States, Italy and Spain came samples of acute and convalescent COVID-19.

In the original workflow: Nucleated cell counts were estimated from reference gene primer amplification. This table comes from immunoSEQ multiplex PCR, and its TCRdb copy is limited to in-frame clones, with some not included. That table supplies the V and J calls and clone size; D and trimming were determined from the DNA. Of more than 150,000 clones in the sample, 87% were seen once. The CDR3 loop spans 15 amino acids. V gave up 1 base and J gave up 4 bases; unmatched junction bases: 5. Germline lookup yields CDR1 MGHDK and CDR2 SYGVNS. Seattle's cohort entered during active infection and was followed longitudinally.

The sequenced sample was peripheral blood. This TCR came from a woman aged 70-85 years with COVID-19, enrolled during active disease. This sequence joins TRBV25-1 and TRBJ2-7, with 9 bases that match TRBD1. The CDR3 DNA reads TGTGCCAGCAGTGAATCAGGACAGGGGAAATACGAGCAGTACTTC. Translating gives CASSESGQGKYEQYF.